This TCR beta chain was identified in a study of blood T cell repertoires in COVID-19. The CDR3 has 19 amino acids. Germline V gene lookup returns CDR1 MNHNY and CDR2 SVGAGI (reference sequence). After removal of 5 bases from V and 4 bases from J, the junction contained 18 bases not matched to a gene. Authors' analysis steps: Researchers report that nucleated cell counts were estimated from reference gene primer amplification. Clones were read by immunoSEQ multiplex PCR, and TCRdb kept only the in-frame ones, dropping some. The V and J calls and clone size come from that table; D and trimming were worked out from the DNA. This sample has roughly 300,000 clones, with around 90% found just once.

This TCR derives from a young man who had recovered from COVID-19. The chain employs TRBV6-6 and TRBJ2-2; 8 bases map to TRBD2. The sequenced sample was peripheral blood. CDR3 sequence reads: CASSPTGLEGRGGTGELFF. The DNA for the CDR3 is TGTGCCAGCAGTCCCACGGGACTAGAGGGGAGAGGGGGCACCGGGGAGCTGTTTTTT.